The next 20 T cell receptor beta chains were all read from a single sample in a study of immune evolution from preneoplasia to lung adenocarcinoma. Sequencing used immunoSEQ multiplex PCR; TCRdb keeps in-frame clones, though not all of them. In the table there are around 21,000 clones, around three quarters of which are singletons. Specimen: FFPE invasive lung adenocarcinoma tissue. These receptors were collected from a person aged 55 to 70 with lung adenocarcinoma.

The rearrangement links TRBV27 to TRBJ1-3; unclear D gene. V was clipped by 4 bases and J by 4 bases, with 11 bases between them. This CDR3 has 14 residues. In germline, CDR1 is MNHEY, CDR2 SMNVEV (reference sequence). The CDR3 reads CASSSRALGNTIYF. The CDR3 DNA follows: TGTGCCAGCAGTTCCCGGGCCCTAGGAAACACCATATATTTT.

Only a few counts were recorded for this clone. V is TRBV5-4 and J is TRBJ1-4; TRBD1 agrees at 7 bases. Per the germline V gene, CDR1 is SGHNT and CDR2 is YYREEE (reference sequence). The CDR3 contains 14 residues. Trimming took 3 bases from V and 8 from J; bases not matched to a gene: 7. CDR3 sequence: CASSYNRGGEKLFF. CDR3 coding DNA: TGTGCCAGCAGCTACAACAGGGGTGGAGAAAAACTGTTTTTT.

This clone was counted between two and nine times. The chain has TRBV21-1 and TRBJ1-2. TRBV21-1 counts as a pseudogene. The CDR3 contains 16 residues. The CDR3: CASSKARGRTHYGYTF. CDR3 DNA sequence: TGTGCCAGCAGCAAAGCGCGGGGCAGAACGCACTATGGCTACACCTTC.

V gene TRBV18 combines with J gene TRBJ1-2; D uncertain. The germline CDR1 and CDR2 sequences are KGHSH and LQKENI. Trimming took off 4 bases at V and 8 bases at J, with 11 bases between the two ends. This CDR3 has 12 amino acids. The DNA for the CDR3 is TGTGCCAGCTCACAGCAGGCACAAGGCTACACCTTC. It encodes CASSQQAQGYTF.

The CDR3 here is CASSAEISNQPQHF. CDR3 sequence (DNA): TGTGCCAGCAGTGCAGAAATAAGCAATCAGCCCCAGCATTTT. This chain joins TRBV6-1 and TRBJ1-5; no clear D. Germline-derived CDR1 and CDR2 are MNHNS and SASEGT. This CDR3 has 14 residues. With 4 bases removed from V and 1 base from J, the gap between germline ends came to 8 bases.

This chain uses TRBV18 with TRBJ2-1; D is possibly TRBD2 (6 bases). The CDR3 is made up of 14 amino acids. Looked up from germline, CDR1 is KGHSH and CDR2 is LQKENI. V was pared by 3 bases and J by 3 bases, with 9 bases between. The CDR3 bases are TGTGCCAGCTCACCCCAGGGAGGCTACAATGAGCAGTTCTTC. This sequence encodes CASSPQGGYNEQFF.

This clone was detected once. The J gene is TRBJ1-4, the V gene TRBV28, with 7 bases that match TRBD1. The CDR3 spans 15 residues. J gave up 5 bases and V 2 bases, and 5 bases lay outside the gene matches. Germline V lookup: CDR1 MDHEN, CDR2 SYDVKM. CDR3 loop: CASSLNRGENEKLFF. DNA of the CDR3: TGTGCCAGCAGTTTAAACAGGGGTGAAAATGAAAAACTGTTTTTT.

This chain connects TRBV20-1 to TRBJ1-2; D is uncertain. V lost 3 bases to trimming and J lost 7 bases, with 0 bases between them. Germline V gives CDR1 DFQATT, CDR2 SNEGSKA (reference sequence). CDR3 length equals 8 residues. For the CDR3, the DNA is TGCAGTGCTAGTGGCTACACCTTC. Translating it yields CSASGYTF.

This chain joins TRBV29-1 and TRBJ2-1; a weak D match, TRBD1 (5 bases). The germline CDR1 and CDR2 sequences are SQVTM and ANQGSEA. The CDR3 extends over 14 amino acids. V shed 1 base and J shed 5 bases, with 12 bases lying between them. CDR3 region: CSVEGAWTNNEQFF. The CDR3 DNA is TGCAGCGTTGAAGGGGCGTGGACAAACAATGAGCAGTTCTTC.

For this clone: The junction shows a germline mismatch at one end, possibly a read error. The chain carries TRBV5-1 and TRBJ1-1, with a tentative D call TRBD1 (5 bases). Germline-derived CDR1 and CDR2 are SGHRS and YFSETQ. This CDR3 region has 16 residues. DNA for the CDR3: TGCGCCAGCAGTTTGGGGGTTGCCGAGGGAGCCACTGAAGCTTTCTTT. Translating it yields CASSLGVAEGATEAFF.

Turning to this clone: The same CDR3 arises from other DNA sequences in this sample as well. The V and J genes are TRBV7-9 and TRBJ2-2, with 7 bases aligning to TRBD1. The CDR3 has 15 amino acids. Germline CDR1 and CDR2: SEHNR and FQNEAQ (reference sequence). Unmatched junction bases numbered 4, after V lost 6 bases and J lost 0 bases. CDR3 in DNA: TGTGCCAGCAGACCAGGGACAGCGAACACCGGGGAGCTGTTTTTT. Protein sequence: CASRPGTANTGELFF. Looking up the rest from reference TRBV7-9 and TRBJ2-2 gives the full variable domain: DTGVSQNPRHKITKRGQNVTFRCDPISEHNRLYWYRQTLGQGPEFLTYFQNEAQLEKSRLLSDRFSAERPKGSFSTLEIQRTEQGDSAMYLCASRPGTANTGELFFGEGSRLTVL.

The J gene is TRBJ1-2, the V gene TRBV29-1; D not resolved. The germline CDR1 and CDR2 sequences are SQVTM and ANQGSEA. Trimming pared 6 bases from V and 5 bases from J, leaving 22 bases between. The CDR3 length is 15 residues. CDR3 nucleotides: TGCAGCGTGCGAGGAACCCCTTTAGACCCGTATGGCTACACCTTC. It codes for CSVRGTPLDPYGYTF.

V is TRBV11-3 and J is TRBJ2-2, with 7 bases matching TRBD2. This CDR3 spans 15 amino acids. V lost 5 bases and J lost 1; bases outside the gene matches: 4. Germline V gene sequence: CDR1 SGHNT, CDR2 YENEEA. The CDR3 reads CASSLGTMNTGELFF. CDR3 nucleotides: TGTGCCAGCAGCCTCGGGACTATGAACACCGGGGAGCTGTTTTTT.

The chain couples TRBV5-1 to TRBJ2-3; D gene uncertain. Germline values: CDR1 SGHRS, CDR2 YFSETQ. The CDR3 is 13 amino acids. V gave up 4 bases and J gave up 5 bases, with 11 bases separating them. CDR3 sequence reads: CASSRYTVDTQYF. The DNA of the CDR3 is TGCGCCAGCAGCCGGTATACGGTAGATACGCAGTATTTT.

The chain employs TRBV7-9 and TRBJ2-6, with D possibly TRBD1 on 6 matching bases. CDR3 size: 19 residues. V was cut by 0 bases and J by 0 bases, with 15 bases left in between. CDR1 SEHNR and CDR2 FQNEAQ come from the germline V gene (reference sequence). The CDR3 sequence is CASSLADSFRASGANVLTF. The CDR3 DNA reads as TGTGCCAGCAGCTTAGCGGACAGCTTTAGAGCCTCTGGGGCCAACGTCCTGACTTTC.

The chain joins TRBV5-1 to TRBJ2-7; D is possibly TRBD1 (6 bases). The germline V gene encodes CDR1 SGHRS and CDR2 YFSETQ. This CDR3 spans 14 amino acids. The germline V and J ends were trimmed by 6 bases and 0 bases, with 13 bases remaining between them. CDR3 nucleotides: TGCGCCAGCACACCAATGACAGGCTCCTACGAGCAGTACTTC. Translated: CASTPMTGSYEQYF.

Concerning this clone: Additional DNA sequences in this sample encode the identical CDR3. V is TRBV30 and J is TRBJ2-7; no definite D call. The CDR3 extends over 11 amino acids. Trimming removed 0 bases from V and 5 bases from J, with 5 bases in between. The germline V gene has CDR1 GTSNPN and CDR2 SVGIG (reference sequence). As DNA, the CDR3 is TGTGCCTGGAGTGTCCAAAACGAGCAGTACTTC. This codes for CAWSVQNEQYF. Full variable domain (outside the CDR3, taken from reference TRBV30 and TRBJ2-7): SQTIHQWPATLVQPVGSPLSLECTVEGTSNPNLYWYRQAAGRGLQLLFYSVGIGQISSEVPQNLSASRPQDRQFILSSKKLLLSDSGFYLCAWSVQNEQYFGPGTRLTVT.

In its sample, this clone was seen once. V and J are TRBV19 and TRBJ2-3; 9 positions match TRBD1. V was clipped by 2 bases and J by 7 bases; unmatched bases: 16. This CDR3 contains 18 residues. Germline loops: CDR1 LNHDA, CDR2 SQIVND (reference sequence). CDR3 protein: CASSIRSPQGAPWNTQYF. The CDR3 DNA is TGTGCCAGTAGTATAAGATCACCACAGGGGGCCCCCTGGAATACGCAGTATTTT.

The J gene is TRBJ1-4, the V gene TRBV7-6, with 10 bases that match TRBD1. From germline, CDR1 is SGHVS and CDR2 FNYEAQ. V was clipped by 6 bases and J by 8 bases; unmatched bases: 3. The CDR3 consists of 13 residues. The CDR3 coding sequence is TGTGCCAGCAGTTTGGGACAGGGGGAAAAACTGTTTTTT. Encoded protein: CASSLGQGEKLFF.

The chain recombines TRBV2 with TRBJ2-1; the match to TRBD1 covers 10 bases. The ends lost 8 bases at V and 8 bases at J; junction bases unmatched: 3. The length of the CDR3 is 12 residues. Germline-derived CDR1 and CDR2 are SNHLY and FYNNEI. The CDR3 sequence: CASGTGVHEQFF. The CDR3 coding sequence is TGTGCCAGCGGGACAGGGGTACATGAGCAGTTCTTC.